One sample yielded the 26 T cell receptor beta chains listed below, sequenced in a study of a mutant IDH1 vaccine in newly diagnosed glioma. These TCRs' antigens remain unknown. Assay: immunoSEQ multiplex PCR; the TCRdb copy retains only in-frame clones and omits some. The repertoire includes 50,000 to 65,000 clones, about 90% of them detected once, and around 1.7% sits in the top ten. Noted time point: week 35, safety follow-up. Each vaccine dose was 300 ug of mutant IDH1 20-mer peptide, with topical imiquimod. The material was PBMCs, obtained from a glioma patient whose treatment included an IDH1 peptide vaccine. The receptors shown here come from a man aged 35 to 55 with glioma.

The rearrangement uses TRBV5-4 and TRBJ2-7; 16 positions agree with TRBD2. V gave up 4 bases and J gave up 5 bases; unmatched junction bases: 9. This CDR3 is built from 17 residues. Per the germline V gene, CDR1 is SGHNT and CDR2 is YYREEE (reference sequence). The CDR3 bases are TGTGCCAGCAGCCGGGGACTAGCGGGAGGGGGGTGGGACGAGCAGTACTTC. Its translation is CASSRGLAGGGWDEQYF.

The chain employs TRBV13 and TRBJ2-7; D is perhaps TRBD2 (6 bases). The germline CDR1 and CDR2 sequences are PRHDT and FYEKMQ (reference sequence). With 3 bases removed from V and 0 bases from J, the gap between germline ends came to 12 bases. The CDR3 sequence is 15 residues long. This CDR3 is CASSLGGMGSYEQYF. The CDR3, as DNA: TGTGCCAGCAGCTTGGGCGGGATGGGCTCCTACGAGCAGTACTTC.

The rearrangement links TRBV29-1 to TRBJ1-1; D may be TRBD1 (6 bases). This CDR3 is built from 12 residues. Trimming removed 6 bases at V and 2 bases at J, with 10 bases between. Germline V CDR1 and CDR2: SQVTM, ANQGSEA. CDR3 sequence: CSVGGPNTEAFF. In DNA, the CDR3 is TGCAGCGTAGGGGGGCCCAACACTGAAGCTTTCTTT.

The CDR3 loop reads CASSPLQNTEAFF. For the CDR3, the DNA is TGTGCCAGCTCACCACTACAGAACACTGAAGCTTTCTTT. This chain links TRBV18 with TRBJ1-1; no firm D call. Germline V lookup: CDR1 KGHSH, CDR2 LQKENI. The V end lost 1 base, the J end lost 1 base, and 4 bases lay between the germline ends. This CDR3 region has 13 residues.

As DNA, the CDR3 is TGTGCCACCAGCAGACAGAGGGGGGTCGGCCAAATCGGGGGAGAGACCCAGTACTTC. Translating it yields CATSRQRGVGQIGGETQYF. The rearrangement links TRBV15 to TRBJ2-5; the D call may be TRBD1 or TRBD2 (6 bases each). Germline values: CDR1 LNHNV, CDR2 YYDKDF (reference sequence). Trimming shortened V by 2 bases and J by 4 bases, and 26 bases separated the two germline ends. This CDR3 spans 19 amino acids.

The chain joins TRBV5-1 to TRBJ2-2; tentatively, D is TRBD1 (6 bases). V lost 3 bases and J lost 1, with 7 bases in between. There are 14 residues in the CDR3. CDR1 is SGHRS and CDR2 is YFSETQ in the germline V gene. CDR3 protein: CASSYRENTGELFF. As DNA, the CDR3 is TGCGCCAGCAGCTACAGGGAGAACACCGGGGAGCTGTTTTTT.

The rearrangement joins TRBV14 to TRBJ1-5, with 7 bases lining up with TRBD1. V dropped 3 bases and J dropped 6; count of bases not matched to a gene: 14. Germline CDR1 is SGHDN and CDR2 is FVKESK. This CDR3 contains 17 residues. CDR3 residues: CASSQTKIDREGQPQHF. In DNA form, the CDR3 reads TGTGCCAGCAGCCAGACAAAGATCGACAGGGAGGGTCAGCCCCAGCATTTT.

The chain carries TRBV11-2 and TRBJ2-3; TRBD2 matches at 9 bases. The CDR3 has 14 amino acids. Germline V gene data show CDR1 as SGHAT and CDR2 as FQNNGV. Trimming took 3 bases from V and 4 from J; bases not matched to a gene: 2. The CDR3 DNA sequence: TGTGCCAGCAGCTTCAGCGGGAGGCCAGATACGCAGTATTTT. Protein product: CASSFSGRPDTQYF. Full variable domain (rest looked up from reference TRBV11-2 and TRBJ2-3): EAGVAQSPRYKIIEKRQSVAFWCNPISGHATLYWYQQILGQGPKLLIQFQNNGVVDDSQLPKDRFSAERLKGVDSTLKIQPAKLEDSAVYLCASSFSGRPDTQYFGPGTRLTVL.

CDR3 sequence: CASSRGTQYEQYF. CDR3 nucleotides: TGTGCCAGCAGCCGCGGGACTCAGTACGAGCAGTACTTC. V usage is TRBV7-8 and J usage is TRBJ2-7, with D maybe TRBD2 (6 bases). Germline V gene data show CDR1 as SGHVS and CDR2 as FQNEAQ. Trimming left V 5 bases short and J 4 bases short, with 12 bases between. The CDR3 contains 13 residues.

A note on this clone: A junction boundary mismatches the germline segment, possibly from a read error. The chain uses TRBV5-1 and TRBJ2-7; tentatively, D is TRBD1 (6 bases). Germline CDR1 SGHRS, CDR2 YFSETQ. CDR3 length: 13 residues. The CDR3 nucleotides are TGCGCCAGCAGCCCCGAGGGCAGACAGGAGCTGTACTTC. Translated: CASSPEGRQELYF.

The chain joins TRBV9 to TRBJ2-5; perhaps TRBD2 as D (5 bases). There are 15 residues in the CDR3. Germline CDR1 SGDLS, CDR2 YYNGEE. Trimming stripped 2 bases from V and 2 bases from J, with 13 bases between. The DNA for the CDR3 is TGTGCCAGCAGCGTCCAGAGCGGACCACAAGAGACCCAGTACTTC. Amino acid sequence: CASSVQSGPQETQYF.

J is TRBJ1-1 and V is TRBV6-5; D remains ambiguous. The germline V gene has CDR1 MNHEY and CDR2 SVGAGI. This CDR3 is 11 amino acids long. The V and J ends lost 10 bases and 3 bases respectively, with 9 bases between them. CDR3 sequence (DNA): TGTGCCACCCAGTTGTACACTGAAGCTTTCTTT. Encoded protein: CATQLYTEAFF.

The V and J genes are TRBV18 and TRBJ2-7; TRBD2 matches at 13 bases. This CDR3 spans 19 amino acids. V lost 0 bases and J lost 7; bases outside the gene matches: 15. Looked up from germline, CDR1 is KGHSH and CDR2 is LQKENI. The CDR3 loop reads CASSPPFGLAGVSREEQYF. In DNA form, the CDR3 reads TGTGCCAGCTCACCACCTTTCGGACTAGCGGGAGTCAGTCGGGAGGAGCAGTACTTC.

Comments on this clone: The same CDR3 is also encoded by other DNA sequences in this sample. The V call is TRBV7-3, the J call TRBJ2-1; D not certain. Trimming shortened V by 0 bases and J by 5 bases, and 11 bases separated the two germline ends. Germline-derived CDR1 and CDR2 are SGHTA and FQGTGA. CDR3 length: 15 amino acids. The CDR3 sequence: CASSLTGSANNEQFF. The CDR3 DNA reads TGTGCCAGCAGCTTAACAGGCTCGGCCAACAATGAGCAGTTCTTC.

This chain joins TRBV6-5 and TRBJ1-4; D gene ambiguous. Per the germline V gene, CDR1 is MNHEY and CDR2 is SVGAGI. The CDR3 runs 16 residues. Trimming shortened V by 4 bases and J by 5 bases, and 17 bases separated the two germline ends. DNA of the CDR3: TGTGCCAGCAGTTCGCCCCTCGGGGTGGGAAATGAAAAACTGTTTTTT. It specifies CASSSPLGVGNEKLFF.

The rearrangement joins TRBV2 to TRBJ2-5; D is uncertain. The germline V and J ends were trimmed by 10 bases and 4 bases, with 13 bases remaining between them. Germline V gives CDR1 SNHLY, CDR2 FYNNEI. This CDR3 is built from 12 residues. CDR3 sequence: CAIPPSGETQYF. CDR3 sequence (DNA): TGTGCCATCCCTCCCTCCGGAGAGACCCAGTACTTC.

This chain joins TRBV9 and TRBJ1-3; possibly TRBD1 for D (5 bases). Trimming pared 0 bases from V and 7 bases from J, leaving 14 bases between. Germline V lookup: CDR1 SGDLS, CDR2 YYNGEE. CDR3 size: 15 residues. CDR3: CASSVALGTGNTIYF. CDR3 DNA sequence: TGTGCCAGCAGCGTAGCCTTGGGGACCGGGAACACCATATATTTT.

This chain joins TRBV9 and TRBJ1-1; D not certain. The V and J ends lost 4 bases and 2 bases respectively, with 12 bases between them. Germline V gene data show CDR1 as SGDLS and CDR2 as YYNGEE. The CDR3 extends over 14 amino acids. The CDR3 coding sequence is TGTGCCAGCAGCCCGGTCGGGGTTAACACTGAAGCTTTCTTT. This gives the protein CASSPVGVNTEAFF.

This chain joins TRBV7-9 and TRBJ2-3; no definite D call. In germline, CDR1 is SEHNR, CDR2 FQNEAQ (reference sequence). The V gene lost 1 base and the J gene lost 3 bases, with 5 bases spanning the gap. This CDR3 is built from 13 residues. CDR3 sequence (DNA): TGTGCCAGCAGCTTAGGCCAGACAGATACGCAGTATTTT. Translation: CASSLGQTDTQYF.

The genes are TRBV9 and TRBJ2-1, with D unresolved. Germline-derived CDR1 and CDR2 are SGDLS and YYNGEE. The CDR3 runs to 16 residues. Trimming removed 2 bases at V and 0 bases at J, with 12 bases between. The CDR3 nucleotides are TGTGCCAGCAGCGTGTTAGGCGGACGCTCCTACAATGAGCAGTTCTTC. Its translation is CASSVLGGRSYNEQFF.

V usage is TRBV2 and J usage is TRBJ2-3, with 15 bases lining up with TRBD2. There are 17 residues in the CDR3. CDR1 and CDR2 from the germline V gene are SNHLY and FYNNEI. V gave up 7 bases and J gave up 6 bases; unmatched junction bases: 11. CDR3 nucleotide sequence: TGTGCCAGCAAACGGACTAGCGGGAGGGCCGGAGCTGATACGCAGTATTTT. Translated: CASKRTSGRAGADTQYF.

There are a few counts of this clone. The chain combines TRBV1 with TRBJ2-5; the table gives TRBD2 as D, unverified against the DNA. TRBV1 is noted as a pseudogene. CDR3 size: 18 residues. CDR3 sequence (DNA): TGCACCAGCAGCCAAGGAGGAATAGCGGGAGGGCCCTCAGAGACCCAGTACTTC. The encoded protein is CTSSQGGIAGGPSETQYF.

The rearrangement joins TRBV14 to TRBJ1-1; D gene uncertain. V gave up 4 bases and J gave up 8 bases, with 17 bases separating them. The germline V gene encodes CDR1 SGHDN and CDR2 FVKESK. The CDR3 has 14 residues. The CDR3 DNA sequence: TGTGCCAGCAGCCCCTCTCAGGCGAAAAGCGAAGCTTTCTTT. It encodes CASSPSQAKSEAFF.

This chain links TRBV19 with TRBJ2-6; 9 positions match TRBD1. This CDR3 has 17 residues. CDR1 and CDR2 (germline): LNHDA, SQIVND (reference sequence). The V gene end was trimmed by 6 bases and the J gene end by 2 bases; junction bases not matched to a gene: 8. CDR3 nucleotide sequence: TGTGCCAGTAGCACGGGACAGGGCACGGCTGGGGCCAACGTCCTGACTTTC. Translated: CASSTGQGTAGANVLTF.

The rearrangement joins TRBV11-2 to TRBJ1-1; D is unresolved. Trimming left V 2 bases short and J 1 base short, with 8 bases between. Germline assignment: CDR1 SGHAT and CDR2 FQNNGV. The CDR3 runs 14 residues. CDR3: CASSLRTENTEAFF. The CDR3 nucleotides read TGTGCCAGCAGCTTACGGACGGAGAACACTGAAGCTTTCTTT.

V and J are TRBV7-9 and TRBJ1-4; D is unclear. The CDR3 covers 14 residues. The V gene lost 8 bases and the J gene lost 3 bases, with 13 bases spanning the gap. Germline loops: CDR1 SEHNR, CDR2 FQNEAQ (reference sequence). The CDR3: CASSMRKANEKLFF. As DNA, the CDR3 is TGTGCCAGCTCTATGAGGAAGGCTAATGAAAAACTGTTTTTT.